Sequencing of this T cell receptor (beta chain) was carried out in a study of beta chain features in type 1 diabetes. Broader study findings: Within each of all four CD4+ subsets, Type 1 diabetes patients had TCRB CDR3s that were moderately but significantly shorter.

Sequencing targeted expressed TCRB transcripts, as all isolated RNA had been reverse transcribed. The assay was immunoSEQ multiplex PCR, and TCRdb's table has in-frame clones only and misses some. The sample contains under 300,000 clones, more than 11% of which appear only once. The CDR3 runs to 16 residues. Germline-derived CDR1 and CDR2 are GTSNPN and SVGIG (reference sequence). With 0 bases removed from V and 2 bases from J, the gap between germline ends came to 16 bases. This clone showed up just a few times. What it binds is unknown. The receptor comes from a man aged 25-45 years with type 1 diabetes. This rearrangement joins TRBV30 to TRBJ1-2; a possible D gene is TRBD1 (6 bases). Sample: naive CD4+ T cells from blood. In DNA form, the CDR3 reads TGTGCCTGGAGTGTAAGCCGTTGGGGACAAAACTATGGCTACACCTTC. Translated: CAWSVSRWGQNYGYTF.